What follows describes a single TCR beta chain. Its target is not known. TCRdb re-analysed the 5' RACE reads in MiXCR, keeping a single row per CDR3 protein. The table records roughly 700,000 distinct CDR3 sequences, about 20% of them present only once. The data were obtained in a study of CD8 T cells in ankylosing spondylitis. Findings and limits, study-wide: Characteristic of ankylosing spondylitis blood, it appeared, was a TCR beta motif comprising about eight highly homologous variants.

V was trimmed by 0 bases and J by 6 bases, leaving 9 bases between them. Per the germline V gene, CDR1 is SGHTA and CDR2 is FQGNSA. The CDR3 consists of 13 residues. Sequences were obtained from blood, either unsorted or a sorted T cell fraction (not recorded which). V is TRBV7-2 and J is TRBJ2-7, with D possibly matching TRBD1 (5 bases). This receptor was obtained from a male donor with ankylosing spondylitis. The CDR3, as DNA: TGTGCCAGCAGCTTAGCCTTCCAGGGCGAGCAGTACTTC. Amino acid sequence: CASSLAFQGEQYF.